This record covers a single TCR beta chain. These data originate in a study of blood T cell repertoires in COVID-19. Original methodology: Scientists estimated how many nucleated cells there were by amplifying reference gene primers. Data came from immunoSEQ multiplex PCR; TCRdb stores just in-frame clones and leaves some out. The V and J calls and clone size come from that table; D and trimming were worked out from the DNA. The sample consists of fewer than 250,000 clones, 70% to 90% of them appearing once. Allocation to cohorts depended on clinical history reported by the participants. This TCR derives from a man aged 30-40 years who had recovered from COVID-19. The sequencing input was PBMCs or T cells enriched from blood (not recorded which).

The CDR3 sequence: CASSKTSATLFSYEQYF. The CDR3 bases are TGTGCCAGTAGCAAGACTAGCGCGACCCTTTTCTCCTACGAGCAGTACTTC. The chain combines TRBV19 with TRBJ2-7; 8 bases are a match to TRBD2. Germline CDR1 and CDR2: LNHDA and SQIVND (reference sequence). There are 17 residues in the CDR3. J was trimmed by 0 bases and V by 6 bases; bases with no gene match: 13.